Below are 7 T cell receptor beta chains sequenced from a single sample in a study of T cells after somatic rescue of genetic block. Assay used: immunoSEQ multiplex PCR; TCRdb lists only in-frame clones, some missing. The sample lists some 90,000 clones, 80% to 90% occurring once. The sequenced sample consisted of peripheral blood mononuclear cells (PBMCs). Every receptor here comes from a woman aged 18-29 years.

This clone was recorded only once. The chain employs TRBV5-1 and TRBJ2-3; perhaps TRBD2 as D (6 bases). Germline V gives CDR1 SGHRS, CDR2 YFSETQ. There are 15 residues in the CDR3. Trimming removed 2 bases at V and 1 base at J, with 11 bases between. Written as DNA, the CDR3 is TGCGCCAGCAGCTTACGCGGGACGGGCACAGATACGCAGTATTTT. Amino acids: CASSLRGTGTDTQYF.

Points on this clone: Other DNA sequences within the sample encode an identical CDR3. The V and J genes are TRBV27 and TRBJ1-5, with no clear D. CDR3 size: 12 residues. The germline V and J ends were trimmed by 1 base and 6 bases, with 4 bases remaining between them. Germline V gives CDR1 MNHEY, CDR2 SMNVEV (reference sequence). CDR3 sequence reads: CASSLLGQPQHF. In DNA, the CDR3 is TGTGCCAGCAGTTTATTAGGTCAGCCCCAGCATTTT.

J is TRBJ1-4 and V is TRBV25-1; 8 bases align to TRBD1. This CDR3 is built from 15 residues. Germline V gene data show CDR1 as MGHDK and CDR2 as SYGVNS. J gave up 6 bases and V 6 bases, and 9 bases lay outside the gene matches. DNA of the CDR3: TGTGCCAGCAGCCTCCCGGGACAGGTACATGAAAAACTGTTTTTT. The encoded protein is CASSLPGQVHEKLFF.

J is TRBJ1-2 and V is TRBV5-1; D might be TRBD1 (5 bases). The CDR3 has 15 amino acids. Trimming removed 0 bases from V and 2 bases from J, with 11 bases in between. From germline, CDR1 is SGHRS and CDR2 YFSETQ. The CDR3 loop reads CASSLGYGGNYGYTF. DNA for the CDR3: TGCGCCAGCAGCTTGGGATACGGGGGAAACTATGGCTACACCTTC.

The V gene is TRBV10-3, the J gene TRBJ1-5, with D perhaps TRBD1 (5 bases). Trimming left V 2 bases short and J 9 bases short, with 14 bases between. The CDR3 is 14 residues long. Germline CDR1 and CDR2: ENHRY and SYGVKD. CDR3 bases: TGTGCCATCAGTGAGGCTCGATCGGGGGGGCCCCAGCATTTT. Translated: CAISEARSGGPQHF.

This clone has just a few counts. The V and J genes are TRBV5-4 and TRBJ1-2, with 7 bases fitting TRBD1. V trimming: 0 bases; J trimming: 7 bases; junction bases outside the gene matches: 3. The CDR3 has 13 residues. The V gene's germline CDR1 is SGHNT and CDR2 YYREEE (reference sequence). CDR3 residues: CASSLGGGGGYTF. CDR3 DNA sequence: TGTGCCAGCAGCTTGGGAGGGGGCGGTGGCTACACCTTC.

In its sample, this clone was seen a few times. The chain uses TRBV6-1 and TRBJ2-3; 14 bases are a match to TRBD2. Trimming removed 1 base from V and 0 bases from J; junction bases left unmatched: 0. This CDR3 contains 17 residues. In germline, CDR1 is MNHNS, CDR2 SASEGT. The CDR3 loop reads CASSEGLAGGSTDTQYF. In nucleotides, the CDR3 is TGTGCCAGCAGTGAAGGACTAGCGGGAGGGAGCACAGATACGCAGTATTTT.